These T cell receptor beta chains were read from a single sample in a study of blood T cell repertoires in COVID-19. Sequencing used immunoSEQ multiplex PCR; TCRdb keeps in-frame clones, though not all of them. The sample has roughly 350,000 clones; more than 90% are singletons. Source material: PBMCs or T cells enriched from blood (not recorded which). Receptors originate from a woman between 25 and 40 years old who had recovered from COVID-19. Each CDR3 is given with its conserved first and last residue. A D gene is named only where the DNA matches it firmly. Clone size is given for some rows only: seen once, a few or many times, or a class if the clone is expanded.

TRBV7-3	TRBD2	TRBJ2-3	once	TGTGCCAGCAGCTGGACTAGCGGAATCACAGATACGCAGTATTTT	CASSWTSGITDTQYF
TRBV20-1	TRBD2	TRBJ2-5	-	TGCAGTGCTAGTGGGACTAGCTTAGAGACCCAGTACTTC	CSASGTSLETQYF
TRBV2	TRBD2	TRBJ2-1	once	TGTGCCAGCACCCTTCTAGCGGGGGTCAACAATGAGCAGTTCTTC	CASTLLAGVNNEQFF
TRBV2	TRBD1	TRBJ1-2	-	TGTGCGCGGACAGGGTACACCTTC	CARTGYTF
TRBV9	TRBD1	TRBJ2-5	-	TGTGCCAGCAGCGTAGCTACAGGGGTCCAAGAGACCCAGTACTTC	CASSVATGVQETQYF
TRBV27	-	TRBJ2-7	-	TGTGCCAGCAGATATACTACAGGGAACCCCTACGAGCAGTACTTC	CASRYTTGNPYEQYF
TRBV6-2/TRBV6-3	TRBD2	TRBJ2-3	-	TGTGCCAGCAGTCTACTAGCGGGAGGCTACACAGATACGCAGTATTTT	CASSLLAGGYTDTQYF
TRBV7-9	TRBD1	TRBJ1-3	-	TGTGCCAGCAGCTTAGCTGGGACAGATCGCTCTGGAAACACCATATATTTT	CASSLAGTDRSGNTIYF
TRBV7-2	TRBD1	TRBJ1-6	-	TGTGCCAGCAGAGAATGGGACAGGGGGGGGTCACCCCTCCACTTT	CASREWDRGGSPLHF
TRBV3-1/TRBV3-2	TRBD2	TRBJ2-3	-	TGTGCCAGCAGCCAAGATCCCCCACTAGCGGCGGGTTCAGTTACGCAGTATTTT	CASSQDPPLAAGSVTQYF
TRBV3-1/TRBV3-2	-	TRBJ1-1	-	TGTGCCAGCAGCCAAGTTTTACTCGCTGAAGCTTTCTTT	CASSQVLLAEAFF
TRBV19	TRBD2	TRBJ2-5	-	TGTGCCACCCGGACTAGCGGGGGGGTAGAGACCCAGTACTTC	CATRTSGGVETQYF
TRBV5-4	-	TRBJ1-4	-	TGTGCCAGCAGCGGCACGGGAGGCGATGAAAAACTGTTTTTT	CASSGTGGDEKLFF
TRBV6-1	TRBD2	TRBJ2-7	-	TGTGCCAGCAGCGAACCGGGACTAGCGGGGGACTACGAGCAGTACTTC	CASSEPGLAGDYEQYF
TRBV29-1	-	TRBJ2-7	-	TGCAGCGTTGAAGAGCAGGCGTCCTACGAGCAGTACTTC	CSVEEQASYEQYF
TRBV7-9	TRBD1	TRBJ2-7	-	TGTGCCAGCAGCGGACAGGGCACTTACGAGCAGTACTTC	CASSGQGTYEQYF
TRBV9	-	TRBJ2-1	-	TGTGCCAGCAGCGGCGGGGTCAGCTCCTACAATGAGCAGTTCTTC	CASSGGVSSYNEQFF
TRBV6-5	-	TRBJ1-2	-	TGTGCCAGCAGTTCCCCTCGCGGGGGGTCGAATGGCTACACCTTC	CASSSPRGGSNGYTF
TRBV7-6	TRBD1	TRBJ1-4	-	TGTGCCAGCAGCCCCGGACAGGGTTGGAATGAAAAACTGTTTTTT	CASSPGQGWNEKLFF
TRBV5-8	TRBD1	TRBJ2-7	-	TGTGCCAGCAGCCTGGGGCAGGGGGCCTACGAGCAGTACTTC	CASSLGQGAYEQYF
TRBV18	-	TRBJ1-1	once	TGTGCCAGCTCACAGGGACATACGAACACTGAAGCTTTCTTT	CASSQGHTNTEAFF
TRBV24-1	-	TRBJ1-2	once	TGTGCCACCAGTGATCTAACAGACTATGGCTACACCTTC	CATSDLTDYGYTF
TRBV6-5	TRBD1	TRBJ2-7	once	TGTGCCAGCAGTCCGCACCGGGACAGCTACGAGCAGTACTTC	CASSPHRDSYEQYF
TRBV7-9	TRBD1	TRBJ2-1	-	TGTGCCAGCAGCTTAGCTCCCGGACAGGGGATATCCTACAATGAGCAGTTCTTC	CASSLAPGQGISYNEQFF
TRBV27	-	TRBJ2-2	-	TGTGCCAGCAGTTTAATCAAAACTCAGGGCACCGGGGAGCTGTTTTTT	CASSLIKTQGTGELFF
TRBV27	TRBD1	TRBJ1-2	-	TGTGCCAGCAGTTTATCGGGACAGGGATTCGGCTACACCTTC	CASSLSGQGFGYTF
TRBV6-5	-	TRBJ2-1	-	TGTGCCAGCAGTTCGAGCTCCTACAATGAGCAGTTCTTC	CASSSSSYNEQFF
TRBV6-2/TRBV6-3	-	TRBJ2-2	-	TGTGCCAGCAGCTATAACGCCGGGACACACCACCGGGCCGGGGAGCTGTTTTTT	CASSYNAGTHHRAGELFF
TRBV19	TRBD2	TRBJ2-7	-	TGTGCCAGTAGTAAATGGACTAGCGGGACCTACGAGCAGTACTTC	CASSKWTSGTYEQYF
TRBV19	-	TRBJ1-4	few	TGTGCCAGTAGTAGAACCGGGACAAGCGGTGAAAAACTGTTTTTT	CASSRTGTSGEKLFF
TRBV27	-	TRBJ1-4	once	TGTGCCAGCACCCTAAGATTGATTCGGGTTGGATGGGATGAAAAACTGTTTTTT	CASTLRLIRVGWDEKLFF
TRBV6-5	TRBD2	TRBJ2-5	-	TGTGCCAGCAGTTACCGGCTAGCGGTAGAAGAGACCCAGTACTTC	CASSYRLAVEETQYF
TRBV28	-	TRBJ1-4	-	TGTGCCAGCAGGCCGCGGGGGGTCAATGAAAAACTGTTTTTT	CASRPRGVNEKLFF
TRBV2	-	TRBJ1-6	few	TGTGCCAGCAGTGGGGAAACAGGGACACTTGCACCCCTCCACTTT	CASSGETGTLAPLHF
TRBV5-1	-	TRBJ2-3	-	TGCGCCAGCAGCCAGGGTCTCATAGCTCTGGGGTCCACAGATACGCAGTATTTT	CASSQGLIALGSTDTQYF
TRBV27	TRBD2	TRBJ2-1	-	TGTGCCAGCAGTTTACGTTGGACTAGTCTTAATGAGCAGTTCTTC	CASSLRWTSLNEQFF
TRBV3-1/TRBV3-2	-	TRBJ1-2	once	TGTGCCAGCAGCCAAGGTTCCGGTAACTATGGCTACACCTTC	CASSQGSGNYGYTF
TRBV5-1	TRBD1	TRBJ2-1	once	TGCGCCAGCAGTTCTGCCGGGACAGGGGTACCTGAGCAGTTCTTC	CASSSAGTGVPEQFF
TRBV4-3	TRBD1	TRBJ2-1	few	TGCGCCAGCAGCCAAGACGGGACAGGGCCCTACAATGAGCAGTTCTTC	CASSQDGTGPYNEQFF
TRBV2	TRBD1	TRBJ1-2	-	TGTGCCAGCAGTCGAAAAACAGGGGGAGCTAACTATGGCTACACCTTC	CASSRKTGGANYGYTF
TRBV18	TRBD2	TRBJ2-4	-	TGTGCCAGCTCACTTTACCATAGCGGGGTGAGCAAAAACATTCAGTACTTC	CASSLYHSGVSKNIQYF
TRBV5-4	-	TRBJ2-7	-	TGTGCCAGCAGCTTGAGCAGGGAATACGAGCAGTACTTC	CASSLSREYEQYF
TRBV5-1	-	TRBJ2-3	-	TGCGCCAGCAGCGGAGGAGTGACAGATACGCAGTATTTT	CASSGGVTDTQYF
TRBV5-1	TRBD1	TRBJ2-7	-	TGCGCCAGCAGCTTGGGACAGGGGGCTGGGAACGAGCAGTACTTC	CASSLGQGAGNEQYF